These T cell receptor beta chains were read from a single sample in a study of blood T cells in healthy people across ages. TCRdb redid the calling of the 5' RACE reads with MiXCR, one entry per CDR3 protein. Altogether around 850,000 distinct CDR3 sequences are present, roughly 40% being singletons, with the ten largest covering approximately 12%. The sequenced material came from blood. The origin of the receptors is a man younger than 35 in good health. The CDR3 runs from the conserved cysteine through the conserved F or W. A D gene is named only where the DNA matches it firmly. Size is omitted from some rows. Given values are once, few, many or a class for expanded clones.

clone_size	d_call	v_call	j_call	cdr3_length	cdr3_nt	cdr3_aa
many	.	TRBV7-2	TRBJ2-7	14	TGTGCCAGCAGCTTGGAACAGGAGTCCTACGAGCAGTACTTC	CASSLEQESYEQYF
few	.	TRBV12-3/TRBV12-4	TRBJ1-1	13	TGTGCCAGCAATGGTGGGACTCTTGCCGGGGCTTTCTTT	CASNGGTLAGAFF
many	.	TRBV7-2	TRBJ2-5	13	TGTGCCAGCAGCTCCAGTCCGCAAGAGACCCAGTACTTC	CASSSSPQETQYF
.	.	TRBV6-2/TRBV6-3	TRBJ1-1	16	TGTGCCAGCCTCCTGCGGGGCAGGGCGGTTGGCACTGAAGCTTTCTTT	CASLLRGRAVGTEAFF
many	.	TRBV27	TRBJ2-7	14	TGTGCCAGCAGTCGTGACGGGAGCTCCTACGAGCAGTACTTC	CASSRDGSSYEQYF
many	TRBD2	TRBV4-2	TRBJ2-1	17	TGTGCCAGCAGCCAAGATAGGTGGGACTACCTATACAATGAGCAGTTCTTC	CASSQDRWDYLYNEQFF
few	.	TRBV4-3	TRBJ1-2	13	TGCGCCAGCAGCCAAGCCAGGGGTGCTGGCTACACCTTC	CASSQARGAGYTF
.	TRBD2	TRBV12-3/TRBV12-4	TRBJ2-3	18	TGTGCCAGCAGTTTAGCAGTGGGACTAAAATCTAGCACAGATACGCAGTATTTT	CASSLAVGLKSSTDTQYF
.	.	TRBV4-3	TRBJ2-5	15	TGCGCCAGCAGCCAAGATGGGGCCGATCAAGAGACCCAGTACTTC	CASSQDGADQETQYF
few	.	TRBV7-8	TRBJ2-5	13	TGTGCCAGCAGCTCGACAGTTAGGGAGACCCAGTACTTC	CASSSTVRETQYF
.	TRBD1	TRBV29-1	TRBJ1-1	14	TGCAGCGTTGAGGACAGGGCCATGAACACTGAGGCTTTCTTT	CSVEDRAMNTEAFF
many	TRBD1	TRBV12-3/TRBV12-4	TRBJ1-4	19	TGTGCCAGCAGCACGGGACAGGGTCCTTGGGGGGGGACTAATGAAAAACTGTTTTTT	CASSTGQGPWGGTNEKLFF
.	.	TRBV2	TRBJ2-2	13	TGTGCCAGCAGTGAAGGCTTGCCCGGGGAGCTGTTTTTT	CASSEGLPGELFF
.	.	TRBV28	TRBJ1-5	19	TGTGCCAGCAGTCCTTATCCATCTCGAAAAAGACGGAGGAATCAGCCCCAGCATTTT	CASSPYPSRKRRRNQPQHF
.	TRBD2	TRBV20-1	TRBJ2-1	16	TGCAGTGCTAAGACTAGCGGGGGGCGCTCCTACAATGAGCAGTTCTTC	CSAKTSGGRSYNEQFF
.	.	TRBV27	TRBJ1-1	13	TGTGCCAGCAGTACAACCACGGGGACTGAAGCTTTCTTT	CASSTTTGTEAFF
few	.	TRBV6-2/TRBV6-3	TRBJ1-2	12	TGTGCCAGCACTCCGGCAGACGGGGGCTACACCTTC	CASTPADGGYTF
.	.	TRBV28	TRBJ2-2	15	TGTGCCAGCAGTTTACCGGGCCTCAACACCGGGGAGCTGTTTTTT	CASSLPGLNTGELFF
many	.	TRBV7-2	TRBJ2-5	15	TGTGCCAGCAGCTTAGGATCTGACACCCAAGAGACCCAGTACTTC	CASSLGSDTQETQYF
.	.	TRBV27	TRBJ2-1	13	TGTGCCAGCAGTCGAACAGGGTTCGCAGGGCAGTTCTTC	CASSRTGFAGQFF
.	TRBD2	TRBV10-3	TRBJ2-1	14	TGTGCCATCAGACGCGGGGGTTCCGACAATGAGCAGTTCTTC	CAIRRGGSDNEQFF
.	TRBD1	TRBV10-3	TRBJ2-1	14	TGTGCCACCGGGGACAGGCCATCGGACAATGAGCAGTTCTTC	CATGDRPSDNEQFF
many	TRBD1	TRBV27	TRBJ2-3	18	TGTGCCAGCAGTTCCCAACCTCCTCGGACAGGGGACACAGATACGCAGTATTTT	CASSSQPPRTGDTDTQYF
few	TRBD2	TRBV3-1	TRBJ2-1	15	TGTGCCAGCAGCCCCGCAGCGGGGAGTTACAATGAGCAGTTCTTC	CASSPAAGSYNEQFF
.	TRBD1	TRBV7-8	TRBJ2-1	15	TGTGCCAGCAGCCTCACAGGGGATCCGCGCAATGAGCAGTTCTTC	CASSLTGDPRNEQFF
many	TRBD1	TRBV2	TRBJ2-3	13	TGTGCCAGCGGGACAGGCAGCACAGATACGCAGTATTTT	CASGTGSTDTQYF
.	.	TRBV5-1	TRBJ2-3	15	.	CASSNVGPGGDTQYF
.	.	TRBV12-3/TRBV12-4	TRBJ2-1	14	TGTGTCAGTAATCGGGGGAGCTCCTACAATGAGCAGTTCTTC	CVSNRGSSYNEQFF
.	TRBD2	TRBV7-6	TRBJ2-5	17	TGTGCCAGCAGTAATCCCTTGACTAGCGGGGGTACGAATGAGCAGTACTTC	CASSNPLTSGGTNEQYF
.	.	TRBV20-1	TRBJ1-1	11	TGCAGTGCTTACAGGATTCAGGAAGCTTTCTTT	CSAYRIQEAFF
many	TRBD1	TRBV7-9	TRBJ2-5	15	TGTGCCAGCAGCACCTCGGGACAGGGCCAAGAGACCCAGTACTTC	CASSTSGQGQETQYF
.	TRBD1	TRBV4-1	TRBJ2-5	17	TGCGCCAGCAGCCCCACCCCGGGACAGGGGTACCAAGAGACCCAGTACTTC	CASSPTPGQGYQETQYF
many	TRBD1	TRBV12-3/TRBV12-4	TRBJ1-5	13	TGTGCCAGCACCCGAGGAGGGGGCCAGCCCCAGCATTTT	CASTRGGGQPQHF